This is a list of T cell receptor beta chains from one sample in a study of PD-L1 blockade in urothelial cancer. Sequencing was performed with immunoSEQ multiplex PCR; in TCRdb, only in-frame clones are kept and a portion is missing. The table records over 100,000 clones, approximately 90% of them present only once. The input for sequencing was PBMCs, taken around atezolizumab (anti-PD-L1) treatment. These receptor sequences come from a man aged 60-69 years with urothelial cancer. Both conserved end residues are trimmed from each CDR3. D genes are given only for firm matches.

TRBJ1-4	TRBV7-9	TRBD1	ASSSGQGGEKLF
TRBJ2-7	TRBV19	TRBD2	ASSPALGLAGPTYSYEQY
TRBJ2-5	TRBV7-2	-	ASSFGLEETQY
TRBJ2-2	TRBV7-2	TRBD1	ASSPRTGDTGELF
TRBJ1-2	TRBV5-1	-	ASSLDLGDGYT
TRBJ1-1	TRBV4-3	-	ASSHTGQSAEAF
TRBJ2-5	TRBV9	TRBD2	ASSGGLAEETQY
TRBJ2-1	TRBV5-1	TRBD2	ASSSYKTSGKSYNEQF
TRBJ2-6	TRBV7-9	-	ASTLTGSGANVLT
TRBJ2-2	TRBV11-2	-	ASSLGAADGELF
TRBJ2-3	TRBV4-1	TRBD2	ASSQGLAGGRVVTDTQY
TRBJ2-5	TRBV6-4	TRBD1	ASSDSKTGGIQETQY
TRBJ2-2	TRBV9	-	ASSVLTEPTGELF
TRBJ1-1	TRBV7-2	-	ASSPGPRGNTEAF
TRBJ2-7	TRBV10-3	TRBD1	AISASIGTGSNEQY
TRBJ2-5	TRBV29-1	TRBD1	SIGQGAYSGETQY
TRBJ1-2	TRBV19	-	ASSTIDDKNYGYT
TRBJ2-3	TRBV30	-	AWTESTDTQY
TRBJ1-2	TRBV6-1	TRBD1	ASRLPQGENYGYT
TRBJ2-3	TRBV19	TRBD2	ASSSGLAGPRGDTQY
TRBJ2-3	TRBV7-2	TRBD1	ASSLDTTGRWADTQY
TRBJ2-1	TRBV11-3	TRBD2	ASSPRLAGGPGYNEQF
TRBJ2-5	TRBV6-5	TRBD2	ASSRLADLRQY
TRBJ2-1	TRBV6-1	TRBD1	ASRLTGAGNEQF
TRBJ2-1	TRBV15	-	ATSNRTRDNEQF
TRBJ2-1	TRBV6-6	-	ASSFTQETLHNEQF
TRBJ2-2	TRBV2	-	ASTPSSVTGELF
TRBJ2-3	TRBV9	-	ASSASVFAEPTDTQY
TRBJ2-3	TRBV27	TRBD1	ASSFDRESTDTQY
TRBJ1-5	TRBV7-9	TRBD1	ASTSGAGTVNQPQH
TRBJ1-4	TRBV30	-	AWSVRGATNEKLF